The 26 T cell receptor beta chains listed next were all sequenced from one sample in a study of CD8+ T cells in alopecia areata. RNA, once extracted, was reverse transcribed into cDNA for use as the sequencing template. Data came from immunoSEQ multiplex PCR; TCRdb stores just in-frame clones and leaves some out. The table records 100,000 to 150,000 clones, approximately 60% of them present only once. Treatment reported: oral pan-JAK inhibitor, 5-10 mg twice daily. The material was CD4+ T cells sorted from blood, obtained at week 4, from a patient treated with tofacitinib. These receptors all stem from a human donor with alopecia areata.

The CDR3 region has the DNA TGCAGCGTTGACATGGGACTACACAATGAGCAGTTCTTC. This gives the protein CSVDMGLHNEQFF. The rearrangement joins TRBV29-1 to TRBJ2-1, with TRBD2 identical over 7 bases. V lost 3 bases and J lost 5; bases outside the gene matches: 4. CDR3 length: 13 amino acids. The germline V gene encodes CDR1 SQVTM and CDR2 ANQGSEA.

The genes are TRBV27 and TRBJ2-6, with unresolved D. The germline V and J ends were trimmed by 3 bases and 0 bases, with 12 bases remaining between them. CDR1 MNHEY and CDR2 SMNVEV come from the germline V gene (reference sequence). The CDR3 runs 17 residues. CDR3 sequence: CASSLEKESSGANVLTF. Here the CDR3 DNA reads TGTGCCAGCAGTTTGGAGAAAGAAAGCTCTGGGGCCAACGTCCTGACTTTC. Drawing the rest from reference TRBV27 and TRBJ2-6, the complete variable domain is EAQVTQNPRYLITVTGKKLTVTCSQNMNHEYMSWYRQDPGLGLRQIYYSMNVEVTDKGDVPEGYKVSRKEKRNFPLILESPSPNQTSLYFCASSLEKESSGANVLTFGAGSRLTVL.

This chain uses TRBV7-9 with TRBJ2-2; no firm D call. Deletions cut 1 base from V and 7 bases from J, with 4 bases between. Per the germline V gene, CDR1 is SEHNR and CDR2 is FQNEAQ (reference sequence). CDR3 size: 12 residues. This chain's CDR3 is CASSLDYGELFF. The CDR3 region has the DNA TGTGCCAGCAGCTTAGATTACGGGGAGCTGTTTTTT.

This chain uses TRBV5-8 with TRBJ1-2; D gene unclear. The CDR3 contains 12 residues. Trimming took off 7 bases at V and 0 bases at J, with 7 bases between the two ends. Germline values: CDR1 SGHTS, CDR2 YDEGEE. The CDR3 DNA reads TGTGCCAGCTCTGCAGCTAACTATGGCTACACCTTC. Translated: CASSAANYGYTF.

This clone was detected only a few times. The chain has TRBV7-2 and TRBJ1-1; D remains unclear. The germline V and J ends were trimmed by 1 base and 11 bases, with 17 bases remaining between them. Germline CDR1 SGHTA, CDR2 FQGNSA. This CDR3 is 14 amino acids long. CDR3 sequence: CASSLVREGTMAFF. For the CDR3, the DNA is TGTGCCAGCAGCTTAGTAAGAGAGGGTACTATGGCTTTCTTT. The complete variable domain, with remaining parts taken from reference TRBV7-2 and TRBJ1-1, reads GAGVSQSPSNKVTEKGKDVELRCDPISGHTALYWYRQSLGQGLEFLIYFQGNSAPDKSGLPSDRFSAERTGGSVSTLTIQRTQQEDSAVYLCASSLVREGTMAFFGQGTRLTVV.

The DNA of the CDR3 is TGCAGCGTTGGTTTCGGCGCCTTGCGGATCACAGATACGCAGTATTTT. Residues: CSVGFGALRITDTQYF. The chain is built from TRBV29-1 and TRBJ2-3, with D unresolved. The germline V and J ends were trimmed by 4 bases and 2 bases, with 19 bases remaining between them. CDR3 length: 16 residues. Germline CDR1 is SQVTM and CDR2 is ANQGSEA.

V usage is TRBV4-1 and J usage is TRBJ2-7; 7 bases match TRBD1. CDR1 MGHRA and CDR2 YSYEKL come from the germline V gene. This CDR3 has 18 residues. The V segment lost 4 bases and the J segment 3 bases; nucleotides outside the gene matches: 18. The CDR3 loop is CASSRFTGDTGEGYEQYF. Written as DNA, the CDR3 is TGCGCCAGCAGCCGATTCACAGGAGATACAGGGGAAGGCTACGAGCAGTACTTC.

V and J are TRBV25-1 and TRBJ1-2, with 7 bases matching TRBD1. This CDR3 spans 13 amino acids. V was pared by 7 bases and J by 5 bases, with 7 bases of the junction left unmatched. Germline CDR1 and CDR2: MGHDK and SYGVNS. The CDR3 DNA follows: TGTGCCAGCACACAGGGGTTAGGGTATGGCTACACCTTC. Its translation is CASTQGLGYGYTF.

The rearrangement uses TRBV4-2 and TRBJ2-2, with D uncertain. V lost 1 base, J lost 1 base, and 16 bases lay in between. Per the germline V gene, CDR1 is LGHNA and CDR2 is YNFKEQ. The CDR3 consists of 18 residues. This CDR3 reads CASSQGVTGRLNTGELFF. Here the CDR3 DNA reads TGTGCCAGCAGCCAAGGGGTTACGGGCAGACTGAACACCGGGGAGCTGTTTTTT.

This clone was picked up a small number of times. V and J are TRBV9 and TRBJ1-2; no firm D call. The CDR3 loop spans 13 amino acids. Trimming took 0 bases from V and 3 from J, leaving 6 bases between them. Per the germline V gene, CDR1 is SGDLS and CDR2 is YYNGEE. CDR3 sequence (DNA): TGTGCCAGCAGCGTAGGGGCTGACTATGGCTACACCTTC. Its translation is CASSVGADYGYTF.

The J gene is TRBJ2-5, the V gene TRBV27, with 11 bases lining up with TRBD2. Germline CDR1 MNHEY, CDR2 SMNVEV (reference sequence). Trimming took 2 bases from V and 5 from J; bases not matched to a gene: 4. The CDR3 runs to 15 residues. Written as DNA, the CDR3 is TGTGCCAGCAGTTTAACTAGCGGGAGCCCGGAGACCCAGTACTTC. Translated: CASSLTSGSPETQYF.

J is TRBJ1-5 and V is TRBV30; TRBD1 might be the D (6 bases). This CDR3 spans 14 amino acids. Germline V CDR1 and CDR2: GTSNPN, SVGIG (reference sequence). V was clipped by 0 bases and J by 7 bases, with 13 bases between them. For the CDR3, the DNA is TGTGCCTGGAGTGTCGACAGGACGGGGCAGCCCCAGCATTTT. Protein: CAWSVDRTGQPQHF. The full variable domain, completed using reference TRBV30 and TRBJ1-5, is SQTIHQWPATLVQPVGSPLSLECTVEGTSNPNLYWYRQAAGRGLQLLFYSVGIGQISSEVPQNLSASRPQDRQFILSSKKLLLSDSGFYLCAWSVDRTGQPQHFGDGTRLSIL.

The chain employs TRBV6-5 and TRBJ2-7, with 7 bases lining up with TRBD1. CDR3 length: 13 residues. V trimming: 5 bases; J trimming: 2 bases; junction bases outside the gene matches: 3. In germline, CDR1 is MNHEY, CDR2 SVGAGI. CDR3 in amino acids: CASSVGTAYEQYF. In nucleotides, the CDR3 is TGTGCCAGCAGTGTGGGGACAGCCTACGAGCAGTACTTC.

The table lists this clone with a few counts. V and J are TRBV4-1 and TRBJ2-2, with D unclear. Looked up from germline, CDR1 is MGHRA and CDR2 is YSYEKL. V shed 6 bases and J shed 1 base, with 12 bases lying between them. This CDR3 has 15 residues. The CDR3 DNA reads as TGCGCCAGCAGACTCAGGATAGTGAACACCGGGGAGCTGTTTTTT. Residues: CASRLRIVNTGELFF.

This clone was recorded only once. The V and J genes are TRBV10-3 and TRBJ2-7; 8 nucleotides align to TRBD1. The trim removed 10 bases at V and 4 bases at J, leaving 9 bases unmatched. CDR1 and CDR2 from the germline V gene are ENHRY and SYGVKD. The length of the CDR3 is 13 residues. CDR3: CATGQGAEYEQYF. CDR3 in DNA: TGTGCCACGGGGCAGGGGGCCGAGTACGAGCAGTACTTC.

The chain carries TRBV7-3 and TRBJ2-7; D is uncertain. Deletions cut 11 bases from V and 1 base from J, with 12 bases between. Germline V gene lookup returns CDR1 SGHTA and CDR2 FQGTGA. The CDR3 is 12 amino acids. The CDR3 region is CAPRSGSYEQYF. Here the CDR3 DNA reads TGTGCCCCCCGTTCCGGGTCCTACGAGCAGTACTTC.

This clone was seen a few times. The rearrangement links TRBV7-3 to TRBJ2-4; a weak D match, TRBD1 (6 bases). Germline assignment: CDR1 SGHTA and CDR2 FQGTGA. V lost 6 bases to trimming and J lost 15 bases, with 21 bases between them. The CDR3 length is 13 residues. CDR3 residues: CASSSGPQGLMYF. Here the CDR3 DNA reads TGTGCCAGCAGTTCCGGCCCACAGGGATTAATGTACTTC.

The chain links TRBV30 to TRBJ1-5, with 10 bases that match TRBD1. CDR1 is GTSNPN and CDR2 is SVGIG in the germline V gene (reference sequence). This CDR3 is 13 amino acids long. Trimming at V came to 4 bases and at J to 4 bases, leaving 1 base not matched to a gene. The CDR3 DNA follows: TGTGCCTGGAAGGGACAGGGGAATCAGCCCCAGCATTTT. This encodes CAWKGQGNQPQHF.

A few counts support this clone. The chain recombines TRBV28 with TRBJ2-7, with D tentatively TRBD2 (5 bases). Trimming pared 5 bases from V and 0 bases from J, leaving 14 bases between. Germline CDR1 MDHEN, CDR2 SYDVKM. This CDR3 has 15 amino acids. CDR3 protein: CASSQPLAFSYEQYF. The CDR3 region has the DNA TGTGCCAGCAGTCAACCGTTAGCGTTCTCCTACGAGCAGTACTTC.

In this sample, this clone turned up a few times. The chain has TRBV6-5 and TRBJ1-2; no reliable D call. Between the trimmed V and J ends, which lost 6 bases and 5 bases, there was a span of 13 bases. The germline V gene has CDR1 MNHEY and CDR2 SVGAGI. The CDR3 contains 13 residues. CDR3 sequence: CASSPLIQYGYTF. The CDR3 nucleotides are TGTGCCAGCAGCCCCCTCATTCAATATGGCTACACCTTC.

Only a few counts were recorded for this clone. The V and J genes are TRBV10-3 and TRBJ2-5; possibly TRBD2 for D (5 bases). Germline V CDR1 and CDR2: ENHRY, SYGVKD. The CDR3 extends over 16 amino acids. Trimming shortened V by 2 bases and J by 4 bases, and 17 bases separated the two germline ends. In DNA, the CDR3 is TGTGCCATCAGTGAGACAACACGGGGTCGGATAGAGACCCAGTACTTC. Residues: CAISETTRGRIETQYF.

As regards this clone: Within the sample, other DNA sequences also encode this same CDR3. The rearrangement links TRBV30 to TRBJ2-1, with a possible D match to TRBD1 (6 bases). The CDR3 is made up of 13 amino acids. Germline V CDR1 and CDR2: GTSNPN, SVGIG (reference sequence). V shed 0 bases and J shed 3 bases, with 6 bases lying between them. The CDR3 here is CAWSVQGYNEQFF. Here the CDR3 DNA reads TGTGCCTGGAGTGTACAGGGCTACAATGAGCAGTTCTTC.

This clone occurred a few times. The same CDR3 also results from other DNA sequences found in this sample. V is TRBV18 and J is TRBJ2-7; 8 nucleotides line up with TRBD1. This CDR3 has 14 residues. The germline gives CDR1 KGHSH, CDR2 LQKENI. The J segment lost 2 bases and the V segment lost 6 bases, leaving 6 bases of the junction unmatched. The CDR3 sequence: CASSPGTGAYEQYF. The CDR3, as DNA: TGTGCCAGCTCCCCCGGGACAGGAGCCTACGAGCAGTACTTC.

Worth noting for this clone: Other DNA variants within this sample encode the same CDR3. V gene TRBV5-4 combines with J gene TRBJ2-5; TRBD2 agrees at 11 bases. Germline loops: CDR1 SGHNT, CDR2 YYREEE (reference sequence). The V and J ends lost 0 bases and 1 base, in that order; junction bases with no gene match: 2. The CDR3 length is 16 residues. The DNA of the CDR3 is TGTGCCAGCAGCTTGGTTCTAGCGGGGGGCCAAGAGACCCAGTACTTC. Its translation: CASSLVLAGGQETQYF. The full variable domain, its missing parts supplied by reference TRBV5-4 and TRBJ2-5, is ETGVTQSPTHLIKTRGQQVTLRCSSQSGHNTVSWYQQALGQGPQFIFQYYREEENGRGNFPPRFSGLQFPNYSSELNVNALELDDSALYLCASSLVLAGGQETQYFGPGTRLLVL.

At least ten counts were recorded for this clone. V gene TRBV5-1 combines with J gene TRBJ2-1, with 8 bases identical to TRBD2. CDR3 length: 16 amino acids. J was trimmed by 0 bases and V by 4 bases; bases with no gene match: 6. In germline, CDR1 is SGHRS, CDR2 YFSETQ. The CDR3 DNA reads as TGCGCCAGCAGCGGAACTAGCGGCCTCTCCTACAATGAGCAGTTCTTC. Its protein product is CASSGTSGLSYNEQFF. The whole variable domain, filled in from reference TRBV5-1 and TRBJ2-1, reads KAGVTQTPRYLIKTRGQQVTLSCSPISGHRSVSWYQQTPGQGLQFLFEYFSETQRNKGNFPGRFSGRQFSNSRSEMNVSTLELGDSALYLCASSGTSGLSYNEQFFGPGTRLTVL.

V and J are TRBV29-1 and TRBJ2-5, with D uncertain. The CDR3 extends over 12 amino acids. Germline CDR1 and CDR2: SQVTM and ANQGSEA. Trimming pared 3 bases from V and 5 bases from J, leaving 10 bases between. CDR3 region: CSVEAVGETQYF. CDR3 in DNA: TGCAGCGTTGAGGCAGTGGGGGAGACCCAGTACTTC.